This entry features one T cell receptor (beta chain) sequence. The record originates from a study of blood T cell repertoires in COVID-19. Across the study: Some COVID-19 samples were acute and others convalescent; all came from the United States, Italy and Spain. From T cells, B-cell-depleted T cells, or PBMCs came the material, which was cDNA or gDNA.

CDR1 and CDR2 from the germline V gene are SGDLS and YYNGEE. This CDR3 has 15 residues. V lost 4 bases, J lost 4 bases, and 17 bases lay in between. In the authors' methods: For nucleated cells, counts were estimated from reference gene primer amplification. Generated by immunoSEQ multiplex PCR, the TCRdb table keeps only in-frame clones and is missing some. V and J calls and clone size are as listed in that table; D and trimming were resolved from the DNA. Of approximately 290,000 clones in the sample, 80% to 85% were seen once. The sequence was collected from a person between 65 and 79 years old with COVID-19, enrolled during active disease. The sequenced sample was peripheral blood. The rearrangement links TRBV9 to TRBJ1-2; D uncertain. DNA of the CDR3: TGTGCCAGCAGCCTCCAGTCGGAGGGCCTCTATGGCTACACCTTC. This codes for CASSLQSEGLYGYTF.